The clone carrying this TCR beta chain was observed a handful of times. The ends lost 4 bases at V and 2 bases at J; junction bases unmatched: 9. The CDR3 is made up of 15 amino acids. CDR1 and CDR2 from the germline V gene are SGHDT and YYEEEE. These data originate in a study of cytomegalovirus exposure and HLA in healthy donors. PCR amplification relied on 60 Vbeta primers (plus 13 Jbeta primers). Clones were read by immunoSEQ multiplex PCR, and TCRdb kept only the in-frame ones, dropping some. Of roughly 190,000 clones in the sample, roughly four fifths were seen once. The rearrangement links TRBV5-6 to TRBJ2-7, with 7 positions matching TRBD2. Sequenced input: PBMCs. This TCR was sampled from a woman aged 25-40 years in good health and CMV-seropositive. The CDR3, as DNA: TGTGCCAGCAGCGTCGGGGTAGCGGGCGCCTACGAGCAGTACTTC. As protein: CASSVGVAGAYEQYF. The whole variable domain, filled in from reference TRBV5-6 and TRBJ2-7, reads DAGVTQSPTHLIKTRGQQVTLRCSPKSGHDTVSWYQQALGQGPQFIFQYYEEEERQRGNFPDRFSGHQFPNYSSELNVNALLLGDSALYLCASSVGVAGAYEQYFGPGTRLTVT.